The 29 T cell receptor beta chains in this list originate from one sample, sequenced in a study of CD4 T cell repertoires in COVID-19 (dated by TCRdb to 2020 to 2022). Uncultured memory T cell samples were subjected to sequencing directly after ex vivo isolation. The library was generated by the immunoSEQ multiplex PCR assay. TCRdb retrieved this table from immuneACCESS and kept in-frame rearrangements only. Not all clones are present; in checked studies, unresolved V genes account for under half, and no reason is known for the remainder. The sample table records about 24,000 clones; about 94% of these occur just once. Of the sample, 0.66% is held by the ten largest clones. Sequencing was performed on circulating follicular helper CD4+ T cells (cTfh) from blood, taken before the COVID-19 pandemic. In light of the paper, this sample's cell subset or site label describes: circulating T follicular helper cells. These receptors came from a human donor who had COVID-19.

The V gene is TRBV10-3, the J gene TRBJ2-5; 11 bases map to TRBD2. Germline V gene data show CDR1 as ENHRY and CDR2 as SYGVKD. V lost 3 bases, J lost 8 bases, and 8 bases stayed unmatched. The CDR3 has 15 amino acids. In DNA form, the CDR3 reads TGTGCCATCAGTGATAAGGCTAGCGGGGGGAGCACCCAGTACTTC. This sequence encodes CAISDKASGGSTQYF.

The chain links TRBV19 to TRBJ1-1; TRBD1 matches 7 bases. V dropped 7 bases and J dropped 1; count of bases not matched to a gene: 9. This CDR3 spans 15 amino acids. From germline, CDR1 is LNHDA and CDR2 SQIVND (reference sequence). CDR3 amino acids: CASTPRTGKNTEAFF. In DNA form, the CDR3 reads TGTGCCAGTACGCCGAGGACAGGCAAGAACACTGAAGCTTTCTTT.

This clone was seen once. This chain joins TRBV5-1 and TRBJ1-1, with 8 bases matching TRBD1. The CDR3 is 15 amino acids. V was clipped by 0 bases and J by 4 bases; unmatched bases: 5. The germline V gene encodes CDR1 SGHRS and CDR2 YFSETQ. The CDR3 DNA follows: TGCGCCAGCAGCTTGGCCGCTGGGACAGGCACTGAAGCTTTCTTT. Translation: CASSLAAGTGTEAFF.

The chain has TRBV9 and TRBJ1-5; D perhaps matches TRBD1 (6 bases). This CDR3 is built from 15 residues. The V gene's germline CDR1 is SGDLS and CDR2 YYNGEE. The germline V and J ends were trimmed by 2 bases and 8 bases, with 17 bases remaining between them. The CDR3 bases are TGTGCCAGCAGCGTTAATCTGGGGGCGTCGGAGCCCCAGCATTTT. Translation: CASSVNLGASEPQHF. The complete variable domain, with remaining parts taken from reference TRBV9 and TRBJ1-5, reads DSGVTQTPKHLITATGQRVTLRCSPRSGDLSVYWYQQSLDQGLQFLIQYYNGEERAKGNILERFSAQQFPDLHSELNLSSLELGDSALYFCASSVNLGASEPQHFGDGTRLSIL.

V usage is TRBV20-1 and J usage is TRBJ1-6; 9 positions agree with TRBD1. With V trimmed by 6 bases and J by 15 bases, 6 bases remained unmatched. The germline V gene has CDR1 DFQATT and CDR2 SNEGSKA (reference sequence). This CDR3 spans 11 amino acids. The CDR3 region is CSAQGQGLLHF. The CDR3 nucleotides are TGCAGTGCCCAGGGACAGGGACTCCTCCACTTT.

The rearrangement joins TRBV5-1 to TRBJ2-6, with TRBD2 as a possible D gene (6 bases). V was pared by 4 bases and J by 0 bases, with 11 bases between. The CDR3 is 16 residues long. The germline V gene encodes CDR1 SGHRS and CDR2 YFSETQ. The CDR3 DNA sequence: TGCGCCAGCAGCGCGGGACGGTACTCTGGGGCCAACGTCCTGACTTTC. This encodes CASSAGRYSGANVLTF. Supplemented by reference TRBV5-1 and TRBJ2-6, the full variable domain reads KAGVTQTPRYLIKTRGQQVTLSCSPISGHRSVSWYQQTPGQGLQFLFEYFSETQRNKGNFPGRFSGRQFSNSRSEMNVSTLELGDSALYLCASSAGRYSGANVLTFGAGSRLTVL.

The rearrangement uses TRBV2 and TRBJ1-3, with 7 bases fitting TRBD1. After removal of 6 bases from V and 5 bases from J, the junction contained 4 bases not matched to a gene. The CDR3 is made up of 13 amino acids. Per germline, CDR1 SNHLY and CDR2 FYNNEI. In nucleotides, the CDR3 is TGTGCCAGCAGCCGGGACAGTCGAAACACCATATATTTT. Translating gives CASSRDSRNTIYF.

The chain is built from TRBV18 and TRBJ2-7; 10 bases are shared with TRBD1. J gave up 4 bases and V 6 bases, and 6 bases lay outside the gene matches. Germline V gene data show CDR1 as KGHSH and CDR2 as LQKENI. CDR3 size: 14 residues. The CDR3 DNA reads TGTGCCAGCTCTCATGGGACAGGGGTTTACGAGCAGTACTTC. This gives the protein CASSHGTGVYEQYF.

The count of this clone is one. This chain uses TRBV5-1 with TRBJ1-4; D might be TRBD1 (6 bases). The CDR3 totals 16 residues. The germline V gene has CDR1 SGHRS and CDR2 YFSETQ. V shed 0 bases and J shed 7 bases, with 16 bases lying between them. CDR3 sequence reads: CASSLERPGGTEKLFF. CDR3 in DNA: TGCGCCAGCAGCTTGGAGCGTCCGGGGGGCACTGAAAAACTGTTTTTT.

The chain recombines TRBV5-1 with TRBJ2-1, with a tentative D call TRBD1 (7 bases). V was pared by 5 bases and J by 4 bases, with 16 bases between. The germline V gene encodes CDR1 SGHRS and CDR2 YFSETQ. The CDR3 has 15 amino acids. CDR3 loop: CASRREEGAYNEQFF. The CDR3, as DNA: TGCGCCAGCAGACGCGAGGAGGGGGCTTACAATGAGCAGTTCTTC.

This sequence joins TRBV29-1 and TRBJ1-1, with a tentative D call TRBD1 (5 bases). The germline CDR1 and CDR2 sequences are SQVTM and ANQGSEA. The CDR3 totals 13 residues. V gave up 6 bases and J gave up 0 bases, with 11 bases separating them. The CDR3 sequence: CSVRGTVNTEAFF. As DNA, the CDR3 is TGCAGCGTCCGGGGGACGGTGAACACTGAAGCTTTCTTT.

This rearrangement joins TRBV9 to TRBJ2-3; weak D call: TRBD2 (6 bases). The length of the CDR3 is 15 residues. Germline V gene data show CDR1 as SGDLS and CDR2 as YYNGEE. Trimming left V 2 bases short and J 2 bases short, with 12 bases between. CDR3 amino acids: CASSVRDSYTDTQYF. The CDR3 DNA reads as TGTGCCAGCAGCGTTCGGGACTCCTACACAGATACGCAGTATTTT.

This clone was observed once. The CDR3 sequence is CACLNRGGDEKLFF. CDR3 coding DNA: TGTGCCTGTTTGAACAGGGGGGGTGATGAAAAACTGTTTTTT. This chain uses TRBV30 with TRBJ1-4, with 8 bases lining up with TRBD1. Looked up from germline, CDR1 is GTSNPN and CDR2 is SVGIG (reference sequence). CDR3 length: 14 amino acids. With 6 bases clipped from V and 6 bases from J, the junction kept 9 bases outside the gene matches. The variable domain in full, with the rest retrieved from reference TRBV30 and TRBJ1-4, is SQTIHQWPATLVQPVGSPLSLECTVEGTSNPNLYWYRQAAGRGLQLLFYSVGIGQISSEVPQNLSASRPQDRQFILSSKKLLLSDSGFYLCACLNRGGDEKLFFGSGTQLSVL.

This clone came up once. V gene TRBV29-1 combines with J gene TRBJ2-2; 8 bases match TRBD1. V shed 4 bases and J 2 bases; nucleotides not matched to a gene: 9. The length of the CDR3 is 16 residues. The germline V gene encodes CDR1 SQVTM and CDR2 ANQGSEA. CDR3 DNA sequence: TGCAGCGTTGGTAGGGCAGGGGGCGCTAACACCGGGGAGCTGTTTTTT. Translating gives CSVGRAGGANTGELFF.

This clone appeared once. V and J are TRBV11-2 and TRBJ2-5, with 13 bases that match TRBD2. CDR1 is SGHAT and CDR2 is FQNNGV in the germline V gene. The length of the CDR3 is 17 residues. V lost 5 bases and J lost 4; bases outside the gene matches: 10. This CDR3 is CASSPSTSGRGRETQYF. DNA of the CDR3: TGTGCCAGCAGCCCCTCCACTAGCGGGAGGGGCCGAGAGACCCAGTACTTC.

This clone was seen a few times. The chain has TRBV10-2 and TRBJ2-7; 9 nucleotides line up with TRBD1. Germline-derived CDR1 and CDR2 are WSHSY and SAAADI. V lost 6 bases and J lost 1; bases outside the gene matches: 4. This CDR3 comprises 14 residues. CDR3 sequence: CASRKGQGSYEQYF. The CDR3, as DNA: TGCGCCAGCAGGAAGGGACAGGGTTCCTACGAGCAGTACTTC.

V and J are TRBV6-5 and TRBJ1-2, with D possibly matching TRBD1 (5 bases). The germline V and J ends were trimmed by 2 bases and 2 bases, with 9 bases remaining between them. In germline, CDR1 is MNHEY, CDR2 SVGAGI. The CDR3 totals 14 residues. CDR3 coding DNA: TGTGCCAGCAGTTACAGGGCAGGGAACTATGGCTACACCTTC. Translating it yields CASSYRAGNYGYTF.

The rearrangement uses TRBV19 and TRBJ2-7, with a weak D call TRBD1 (5 bases). The CDR3 runs to 12 residues. Germline-derived CDR1 and CDR2 are LNHDA and SQIVND (reference sequence). Trimming removed 10 bases at V and 2 bases at J, with 12 bases between. The CDR3 sequence is CATTDSTYEQYF. The CDR3 DNA sequence: TGTGCCACTACCGACAGTACCTACGAGCAGTACTTC.

This chain uses TRBV7-2 with TRBJ1-2, with D possibly matching TRBD1 (6 bases). The CDR3 has 14 residues. Germline V gives CDR1 SGHTA, CDR2 FQGNSA. The V end was cut by 3 bases, the J end by 4 bases, with 12 bases between. Here the CDR3 reads CASSFRGRAYGYTF. CDR3 coding DNA: TGTGCCAGCAGCTTCAGGGGTCGGGCCTATGGCTACACCTTC.

The rearrangement joins TRBV19 to TRBJ2-1, with 8 positions matching TRBD2. This CDR3 is 14 amino acids long. V trimming: 2 bases; J trimming: 13 bases; junction bases outside the gene matches: 10. The V gene's germline CDR1 is LNHDA and CDR2 SQIVND (reference sequence). This chain's CDR3 is CASSISPREAPQFF. CDR3 nucleotide sequence: TGTGCCAGTAGTATATCTCCGCGGGAGGCCCCCCAGTTCTTC.

The chain joins TRBV6-6 to TRBJ1-5; maybe TRBD1 (6 bases). This CDR3 has 16 residues. Trimming cost V 6 bases and J 2 bases, with 17 bases left between them. The germline CDR1 and CDR2 sequences are MNHNY and SVGAGI (reference sequence). CDR3 loop: CASSPDRSNGNQPQHF. CDR3 coding DNA: TGTGCCAGCAGCCCCGACAGGTCCAATGGCAATCAGCCCCAGCATTTT.

The chain carries TRBV11-3 and TRBJ1-1; D is unresolved. The CDR3 sequence is 13 residues long. V dropped 2 bases and J dropped 0 bases, with 4 bases sitting between them. Germline V gives CDR1 SGHNT, CDR2 YENEEA. The CDR3 protein is CASSLLMNTEAFF. The CDR3 region has the DNA TGTGCCAGCAGCTTACTAATGAACACTGAAGCTTTCTTT.

The chain links TRBV19 to TRBJ2-5; 9 bases are a match to TRBD1. The CDR3 covers 14 residues. Germline V gene lookup returns CDR1 LNHDA and CDR2 SQIVND (reference sequence). V shed 4 bases, J shed 5 bases, and the junction held 5 bases outside the gene matches. The CDR3 DNA follows: TGTGCCAGTAGTAAAATGACAGGGGGGGAGACCCAGTACTTC. This gives the protein CASSKMTGGETQYF.

The chain combines TRBV7-9 with TRBJ2-7; 8 nucleotides agree with TRBD1. CDR3 length: 15 amino acids. The germline V gene has CDR1 SEHNR and CDR2 FQNEAQ (reference sequence). With 5 bases clipped from V and 4 bases from J, the junction kept 10 bases outside the gene matches. Written as DNA, the CDR3 is TGTGCCAGCAGCCCCAAGGACAGGGAGCTGTACGAGCAGTACTTC. As protein: CASSPKDRELYEQYF.

The chain uses TRBV14 and TRBJ2-2; maybe TRBD2 (6 bases). V was shortened by 4 bases and J by 6 bases, with 21 bases between the two germline ends. Germline V gene lookup returns CDR1 SGHDN and CDR2 FVKESK. This CDR3 spans 17 amino acids. The CDR3 DNA reads TGTGCCAGCAGCCTAGGTCTATCGCGGGGTGGCTCCGGGGAGCTGTTTTTT. Encoded protein: CASSLGLSRGGSGELFF.

V usage is TRBV18 and J usage is TRBJ2-5; 9 bases match TRBD1. Looked up from germline, CDR1 is KGHSH and CDR2 is LQKENI. CDR3 length: 14 amino acids. After removal of 3 bases from V and 1 base from J, the junction contained 0 bases not matched to a gene. Written as DNA, the CDR3 is TGTGCCAGCTCACCGGACAGGGGCCAAGAGACCCAGTACTTC. It codes for CASSPDRGQETQYF.

J is TRBJ1-1 and V is TRBV13; D ambiguous. CDR1 is PRHDT and CDR2 is FYEKMQ in the germline V gene (reference sequence). V was clipped by 8 bases and J by 1 base, with 14 bases between them. The CDR3 runs 14 residues. The CDR3 region has the DNA TGTGCCAGCCAGAGAGGGCAGGCGAACACTGAAGCTTTCTTT. Amino acids: CASQRGQANTEAFF.

The chain combines TRBV6-4 with TRBJ2-2; TRBD2 is a possible D gene (5 bases). V lost 5 bases to trimming and J lost 3 bases, with 13 bases between them. Germline V gene lookup returns CDR1 MRHNA and CDR2 SNTAGT. The CDR3 contains 15 residues. This chain's CDR3 is CASSQTGVHTGELFF. The CDR3 coding sequence is TGTGCCAGCAGTCAGACCGGGGTTCACACCGGGGAGCTGTTTTTT.

This clone appeared once. The chain uses TRBV6-5 and TRBJ2-2, with D possibly TRBD2 on 7 matching bases. Germline values: CDR1 MNHEY, CDR2 SVGAGI. The length of the CDR3 is 15 residues. V gave up 6 bases and J gave up 4 bases, with 15 bases separating them. CDR3 amino acids: CASRGRGAGTGELFF. The CDR3 nucleotides read TGTGCCAGCAGGGGACGGGGGGCGGGCACCGGGGAGCTGTTTTTT.